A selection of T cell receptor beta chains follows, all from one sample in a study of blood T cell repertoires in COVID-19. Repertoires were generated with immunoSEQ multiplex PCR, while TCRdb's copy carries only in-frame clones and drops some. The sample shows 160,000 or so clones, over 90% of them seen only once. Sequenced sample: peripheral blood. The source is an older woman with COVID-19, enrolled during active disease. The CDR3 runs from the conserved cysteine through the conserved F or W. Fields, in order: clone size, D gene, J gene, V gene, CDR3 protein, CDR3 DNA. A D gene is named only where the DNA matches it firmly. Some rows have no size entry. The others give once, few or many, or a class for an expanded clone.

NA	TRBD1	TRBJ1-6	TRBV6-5	CASSWGQDNSPLHF	TGTGCCAGCAGTTGGGGACAGGATAATTCACCCCTCCACTTT
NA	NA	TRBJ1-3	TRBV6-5	CASRAGSGNTIYF	TGTGCCAGCAGAGCAGGGTCTGGAAACACCATATATTTT
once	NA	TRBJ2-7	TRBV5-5	CASSWGEPYEQYF	TGTGCCAGCAGCTGGGGGGAGCCCTACGAGCAGTACTTC
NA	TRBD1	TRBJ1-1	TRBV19	CASRQGAFGTFF	TGTGCCAGTAGACAGGGGGCGTTCGGTACTTTCTTT
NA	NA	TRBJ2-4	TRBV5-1	CASSLGGRNIQYF	TGCGCCAGCAGCTTGGGAGGCAGAAACATTCAGTACTTC
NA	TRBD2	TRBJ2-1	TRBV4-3	CASSQDRGLAGGNEQFF	TGCGCCAGCAGCCAAGACCGGGGACTAGCGGGGGGGAATGAGCAGTTCTTC
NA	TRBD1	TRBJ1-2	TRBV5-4	CASSSRDSAANYGYTF	TGTGCCAGCAGCTCCCGGGACAGCGCGGCTAACTATGGCTACACCTTC
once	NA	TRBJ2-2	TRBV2	CASRPRGHTGELFF	TGTGCCAGCAGGCCCAGGGGTCACACCGGGGAGCTGTTTTTT
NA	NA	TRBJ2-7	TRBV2	CASKPGHLSSYEQYF	TGTGCCAGCAAACCCGGACATCTGAGCTCCTACGAGCAGTACTTC
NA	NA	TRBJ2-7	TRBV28	CASQGSLHYEQYF	TGTGCCAGTCAGGGGTCCCTCCACTACGAGCAGTACTTC
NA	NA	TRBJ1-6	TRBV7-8	CASSLGQGYYNSPLHF	TGTGCCAGCAGCTTAGGGCAGGGGTACTATAATTCACCCCTCCACTTT
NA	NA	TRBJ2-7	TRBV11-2	CASSLDSDFIGSYEQYF	TGTGCCAGCAGCTTAGATTCCGACTTCATTGGCTCCTACGAGCAGTACTTC
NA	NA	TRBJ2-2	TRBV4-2	CASSQDRTGLTGELFF	TGTGCCAGCAGCCAAGATCGAACAGGGCTCACCGGGGAGCTGTTTTTT
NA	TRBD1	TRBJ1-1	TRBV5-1	CASSSTTGSTEAFF	TGCGCCAGCAGCTCAACGACAGGGAGCACTGAAGCTTTCTTT
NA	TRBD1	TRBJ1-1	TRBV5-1	CASSPLTGEDEAFF	TGCGCCAGCAGCCCGCTTACAGGGGAGGATGAAGCTTTCTTT
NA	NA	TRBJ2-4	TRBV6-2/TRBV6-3	CASSYTLGLAKNIQYF	TGTGCCAGCAGTTACACCCTGGGGCTAGCCAAAAACATTCAGTACTTC
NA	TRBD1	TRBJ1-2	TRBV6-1	CASSDRGQGGYGYTF	TGTGCCAGCAGTGACAGGGGACAGGGGGGCTATGGCTACACCTTC
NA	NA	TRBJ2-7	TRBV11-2	CASRRAGPYLYEQYF	TGTGCCAGCCGGCGGGCGGGCCCCTACCTCTACGAGCAGTACTTC
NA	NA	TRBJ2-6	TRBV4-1	CASSHRQNSVRTGANVLTF	TGCGCCAGCAGCCATCGACAAAACTCGGTCCGGACTGGGGCCAACGTCCTGACTTTC
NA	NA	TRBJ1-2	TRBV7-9	CASSPLRNRVYGYTF	TGTGCCAGCAGCCCCCTTCGCAACAGGGTCTATGGCTACACCTTC
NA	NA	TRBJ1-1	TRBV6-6	CASSRHLDRPKGTEAFF	TGTGCCAGCAGTCGACATTTAGACAGGCCCAAAGGCACTGAAGCTTTCTTT
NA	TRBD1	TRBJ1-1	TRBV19	CASSFPSGGLNTEAFF	TGTGCCAGTAGTTTCCCCTCAGGGGGCTTGAACACTGAAGCTTTCTTT
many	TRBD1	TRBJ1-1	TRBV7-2	CASSLGRGQGLKDTEAFF	TGTGCCAGCAGCTTAGGACGAGGACAGGGGCTCAAGGACACTGAAGCTTTCTTT
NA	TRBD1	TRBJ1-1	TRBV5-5	CASSPGGTGPNTEAFF	TGTGCCAGCAGCCCAGGGGGGACAGGACCGAACACTGAAGCTTTCTTT
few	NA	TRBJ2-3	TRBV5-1	CASSRPGQSTDTQYF	TGCGCCAGCAGCCGACCGGGACAAAGCACAGATACGCAGTATTTT
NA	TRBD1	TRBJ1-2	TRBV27	CASSFGTGGGYGYTF	TGTGCCAGCAGTTTCGGGACAGGGGGCGGCTATGGCTACACCTTC
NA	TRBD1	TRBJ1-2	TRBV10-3	CAISQSGFGTDYGYTF	TGTGCCATCAGTCAATCGGGGTTTGGGACAGACTATGGCTACACCTTC
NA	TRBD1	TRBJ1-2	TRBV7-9	CASSRGQGEVYGYTF	TGTGCCAGCAGCCGTGGACAGGGGGAGGTCTATGGCTACACCTTC
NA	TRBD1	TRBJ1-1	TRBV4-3	CASSQEKGADTEAFF	TGCGCCAGCAGCCAAGAGAAGGGGGCGGACACTGAAGCTTTCTTT
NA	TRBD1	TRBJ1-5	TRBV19	CASSITGVQPQHF	TGTGCCAGTAGTATTACAGGGGTTCAGCCCCAGCATTTT
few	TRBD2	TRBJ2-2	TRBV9	CASSGGLAANTGELFF	TGTGCCAGCAGCGGGGGACTAGCGGCGAACACCGGGGAGCTGTTTTTT
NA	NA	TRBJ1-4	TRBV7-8	CASSLRGSGNEKLFF	TGTGCCAGCAGCCTAAGGGGTTCGGGTAATGAAAAACTGTTTTTT
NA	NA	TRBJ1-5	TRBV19	CASSTTQISNQPQHF	TGTGCCAGTAGTACAACCCAGATTAGCAATCAGCCCCAGCATTTT
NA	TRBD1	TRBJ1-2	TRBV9	CASSSGDRNYGYTF	TGTGCCAGCAGCTCCGGGGACAGGAACTATGGCTACACCTTC
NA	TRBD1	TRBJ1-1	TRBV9	CASSPGQRNTEAFF	TGTGCCAGCAGCCCGGGACAGAGGAACACTGAAGCTTTCTTT
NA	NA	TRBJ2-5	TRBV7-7	CASSLHLKETQYF	TGTGCCAGCAGCTTACATCTAAAAGAGACCCAGTACTTC
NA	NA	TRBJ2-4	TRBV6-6	CASSYSRAGQNIQYF	TGTGCCAGCAGTTACTCGAGGGCAGGCCAAAACATTCAGTACTTC
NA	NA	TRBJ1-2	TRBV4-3	CASSQVSGAGYGYTF	TGCGCCAGCAGCCAAGTATCAGGGGCTGGCTATGGCTACACCTTC
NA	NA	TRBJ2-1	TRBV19	CASSIDQTSIDPYNEQFF	TGTGCCAGTAGTATAGATCAGACTTCCATTGACCCCTACAATGAGCAGTTCTTC
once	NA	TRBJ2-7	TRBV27	CASSFGRSYEQYF	TGTGCCAGCAGTTTTGGGCGCTCCTACGAGCAGTACTTC
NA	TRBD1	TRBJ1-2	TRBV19	CASFETGGGMRTF	TGTGCCAGTTTCGAGACAGGGGGCGGGATGAGAACCTTC
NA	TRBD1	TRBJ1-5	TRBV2	CASSGDDRGSYLSNQPQHF	TGTGCCAGCAGTGGGGACGACAGGGGAAGCTACCTTAGCAATCAGCCCCAGCATTTT
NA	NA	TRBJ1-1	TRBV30	CAWSVSRGSTEAFF	TGTGCCTGGAGTGTATCCAGGGGTAGCACTGAAGCTTTCTTT
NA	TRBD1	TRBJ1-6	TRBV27	CASSPGQGWSPLHF	TGTGCCAGCAGTCCGGGACAGGGGTGGTCACCCCTCCACTTT
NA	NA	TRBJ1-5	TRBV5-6	CASSIQGMSQPQHF	TGTGCCAGCAGCATACAGGGTATGAGTCAGCCCCAGCATTTT
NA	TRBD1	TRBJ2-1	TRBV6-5	CASSRGTGNEQFF	TGTGCCAGCAGCCGGGGGACAGGGAATGAGCAGTTCTTC
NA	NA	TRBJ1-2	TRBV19	CASRQGTWDGYTF	TGTGCCAGTAGACAGGGTACGTGGGATGGCTACACCTTC
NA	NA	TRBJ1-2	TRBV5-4	CASSPSGGSYYGYTF	TGTGCCAGCAGTCCATCGGGGGGAAGTTACTATGGCTACACCTTC